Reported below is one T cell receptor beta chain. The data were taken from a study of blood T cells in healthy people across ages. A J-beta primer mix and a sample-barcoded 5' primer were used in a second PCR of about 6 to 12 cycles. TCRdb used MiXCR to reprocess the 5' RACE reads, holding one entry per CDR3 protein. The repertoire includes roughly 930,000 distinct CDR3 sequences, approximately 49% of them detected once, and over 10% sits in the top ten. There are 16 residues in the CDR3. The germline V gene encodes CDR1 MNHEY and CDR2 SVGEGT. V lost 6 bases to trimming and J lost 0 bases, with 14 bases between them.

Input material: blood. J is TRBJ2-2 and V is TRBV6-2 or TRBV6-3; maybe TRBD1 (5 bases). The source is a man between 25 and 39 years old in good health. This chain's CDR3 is CASRPYSGPNTGELFF. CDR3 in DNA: TGTGCCAGCAGGCCCTACTCAGGGCCGAACACCGGGGAGCTGTTTTTT.